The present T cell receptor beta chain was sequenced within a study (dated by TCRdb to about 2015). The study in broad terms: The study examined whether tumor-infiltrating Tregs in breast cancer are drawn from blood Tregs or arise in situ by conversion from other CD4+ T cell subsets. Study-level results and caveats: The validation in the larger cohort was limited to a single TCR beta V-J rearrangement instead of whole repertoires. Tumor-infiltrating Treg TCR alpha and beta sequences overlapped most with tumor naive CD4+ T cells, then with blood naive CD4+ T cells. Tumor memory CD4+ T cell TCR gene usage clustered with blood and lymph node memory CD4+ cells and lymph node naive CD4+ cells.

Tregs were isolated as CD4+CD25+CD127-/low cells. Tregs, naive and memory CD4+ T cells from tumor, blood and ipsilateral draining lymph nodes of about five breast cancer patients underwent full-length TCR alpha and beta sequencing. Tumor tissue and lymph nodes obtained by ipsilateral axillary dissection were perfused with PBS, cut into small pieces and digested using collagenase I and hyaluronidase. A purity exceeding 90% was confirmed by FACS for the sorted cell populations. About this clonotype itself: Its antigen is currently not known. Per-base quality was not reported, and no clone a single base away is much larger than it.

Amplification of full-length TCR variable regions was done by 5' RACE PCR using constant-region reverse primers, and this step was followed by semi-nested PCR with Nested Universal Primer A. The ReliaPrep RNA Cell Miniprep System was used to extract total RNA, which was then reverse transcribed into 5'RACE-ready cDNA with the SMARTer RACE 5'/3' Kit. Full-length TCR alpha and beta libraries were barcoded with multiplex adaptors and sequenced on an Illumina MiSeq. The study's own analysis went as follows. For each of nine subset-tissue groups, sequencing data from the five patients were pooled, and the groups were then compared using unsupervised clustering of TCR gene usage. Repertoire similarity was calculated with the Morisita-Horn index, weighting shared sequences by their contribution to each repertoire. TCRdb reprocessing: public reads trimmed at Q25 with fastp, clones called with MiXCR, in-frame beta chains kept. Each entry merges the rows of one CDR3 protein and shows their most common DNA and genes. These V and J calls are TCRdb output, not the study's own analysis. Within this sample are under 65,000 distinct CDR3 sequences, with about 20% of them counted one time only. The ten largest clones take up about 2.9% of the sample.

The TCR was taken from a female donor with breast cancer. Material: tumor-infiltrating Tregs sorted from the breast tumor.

The bases read TGTGCCAGCAGGCCCGACAGGGGCGAAGCTTTCTTT. Translation gives CASRPDRGEAFF. The V and J segments used are TRBV6-5 and TRBJ1-1, and 8 bases in between align with TRBD1. The CDR3 spans 12 residues, from the cysteine through the phenylalanine. Just CDR3 DNA is preserved here, 36 bases in frame from base 1. CDR1 and CDR2, per the germline V gene, are MNHEY and SVGAGI. V lost 6 bases and J lost 8 bases, and the count of bases not matched to a germline gene is 5.